One and the same sample provided the 20 T cell receptor beta chains below, sequenced in a study of blood T cell repertoires in COVID-19 (dated by TCRdb to 2018 to 2020). Receptor libraries were prepared by the immunoSEQ multiplex PCR assay. TCRdb mirrors the immuneACCESS table, restricted to in-frame sequences. Some clones are absent from its copies; in checked studies, under half trace to an unresolved V gene, and the reason for the others is unknown. The sample has some 250,000 clones on record, about 73% of them singletons. The ten largest clones capture approximately 3.2% of the sample. The sequencing sample was made of peripheral blood. The receptors originated from an elderly woman with acute or convalescent COVID-19.

The rearrangement uses TRBV19 and TRBJ1-5; D is unresolved. The germline V gene has CDR1 LNHDA and CDR2 SQIVND (reference sequence). V lost 2 bases and J lost 0, with 11 bases in between. The CDR3 is 16 amino acids. CDR3 nucleotide sequence: TGTGCCAGTAGTATACGGCCGAGCGGTAGCAATCAGCCCCAGCATTTT. This encodes CASSIRPSGSNQPQHF. Using reference TRBV19 and TRBJ1-5 for the parts outside the CDR3, the full variable domain is DGGITQSPKYLFRKEGQNVTLSCEQNLNHDAMYWYRQDPGQGLRLIYYSQIVNDFQKGDIAEGYSVSREKKESFPLTVTSAQKNPTAFYLCASSIRPSGSNQPQHFGDGTRLSIL.

The chain is built from TRBV9 and TRBJ1-6, with D unresolved. V shed 0 bases and J shed 3 bases, with 13 bases lying between them. This CDR3 is built from 17 residues. Per the germline V gene, CDR1 is SGDLS and CDR2 is YYNGEE. The CDR3 sequence: CASSVGVNTLYNSPLHF. The CDR3, as DNA: TGTGCCAGCAGCGTAGGAGTGAATACCCTCTATAATTCACCCCTCCACTTT. Full variable domain (outside the CDR3, taken from reference TRBV9 and TRBJ1-6): DSGVTQTPKHLITATGQRVTLRCSPRSGDLSVYWYQQSLDQGLQFLIQYYNGEERAKGNILERFSAQQFPDLHSELNLSSLELGDSALYFCASSVGVNTLYNSPLHFGNGTRLTVT.

Only one count was recorded for this clone. V is TRBV5-1 and J is TRBJ2-7; no clear D. V lost 4 bases and J lost 3, with 11 bases in between. Germline V CDR1 and CDR2: SGHRS, YFSETQ. CDR3 length equals 13 residues. The CDR3 reads CASSSEPSYEQYF. The CDR3 DNA sequence: TGCGCCAGCAGCAGTGAACCTAGCTACGAGCAGTACTTC.

V is TRBV5-1 and J is TRBJ2-5; 9 bases agree with TRBD1. The CDR3 has 16 amino acids. V gave up 4 bases and J gave up 3 bases; unmatched junction bases: 10. From germline, CDR1 is SGHRS and CDR2 YFSETQ. The CDR3 DNA follows: TGCGCCAGCAGCCCCATGGACAGGGGATCGAAAGAGACCCAGTACTTC. Protein: CASSPMDRGSKETQYF.

The V call is TRBV10-3, the J call TRBJ2-5; 8 nucleotides line up with TRBD1. This CDR3 region has 14 residues. The ends lost 3 bases at V and 1 base at J; junction bases unmatched: 1. CDR1 and CDR2 (germline): ENHRY, SYGVKD. The CDR3 nucleotides read TGTGCCATCAGTGAAACAGGGGGCCAAGAGACCCAGTACTTC. Amino acids: CAISETGGQETQYF.

The chain employs TRBV11-2 and TRBJ2-7; no clear D. Trimming removed 0 bases from V and 2 bases from J, with 2 bases in between. The germline V gene has CDR1 SGHAT and CDR2 FQNNGV. The CDR3 runs 12 residues. The DNA of the CDR3 is TGTGCCAGCAGCTTAGATACCTACGAGCAGTACTTC. Translation: CASSLDTYEQYF.

The chain carries TRBV3-1 (or the pseudogene TRBV3-2) and TRBJ1-1, with a tentative D call TRBD1 (5 bases). There are 14 residues in the CDR3. Between the trimmed V and J ends, which lost 1 base and 4 bases, there was a span of 10 bases. Germline loops: CDR1 LGHDT, CDR2 YNNKEL (reference sequence). Written as DNA, the CDR3 is TGTGCCAGCAGCCAAGTTGGGGGAGGCACTGAAGCTTTCTTT. This translates into CASSQVGGGTEAFF.

The chain carries TRBV5-1 and TRBJ2-6, with D hard to call. Germline CDR1 SGHRS, CDR2 YFSETQ. The CDR3 spans 17 residues. V was pared by 0 bases and J by 0 bases, with 10 bases between. CDR3 residues: CASSLAAYLSGANVLTF. DNA for the CDR3: TGCGCCAGCAGCTTGGCCGCCTACCTCTCTGGGGCCAACGTCCTGACTTTC. The variable domain in full, with the rest retrieved from reference TRBV5-1 and TRBJ2-6, is KAGVTQTPRYLIKTRGQQVTLSCSPISGHRSVSWYQQTPGQGLQFLFEYFSETQRNKGNFPGRFSGRQFSNSRSEMNVSTLELGDSALYLCASSLAAYLSGANVLTFGAGSRLTVL.

This sequence joins TRBV6-4 and TRBJ2-3; a possible D gene is TRBD1 (6 bases). The CDR3 totals 14 residues. Trimming cost V 5 bases and J 3 bases, with 12 bases left between them. Germline V gene sequence: CDR1 MRHNA, CDR2 SNTAGT. For the CDR3, the DNA is TGTGCCAGCAGTTCTACAGGGCTAACAGATACGCAGTATTTT. Amino acids: CASSSTGLTDTQYF.

V gene TRBV18 combines with J gene TRBJ2-7, with D hard to call. The V gene lost 3 bases and the J gene lost 4 bases, with 10 bases spanning the gap. Germline-derived CDR1 and CDR2 are KGHSH and LQKENI. The CDR3 has 13 residues. CDR3 protein: CASSPIVRYEQYF. The CDR3 nucleotides read TGTGCCAGCTCACCCATAGTACGATACGAGCAGTACTTC. The entire variable domain, with the rest obtained from reference TRBV18 and TRBJ2-7, is as follows: NAGVMQNPRHLVRRRGQEARLRCSPMKGHSHVYWYRQLPEEGLKFMVYLQKENIIDESGMPKERFSAEFPKEGPSILRIQQVVRGDSAAYFCASSPIVRYEQYFGPGTRLTVT.

The rearrangement links TRBV6-2 or TRBV6-3 to TRBJ1-2; TRBD1 aligns across 8 bases. The CDR3 is 14 residues long. Germline assignment: CDR1 MNHEY and CDR2 SVGEGT. Germline trimming cut 5 bases from V and 4 bases from J; bases unmatched to any gene: 6. In nucleotides, the CDR3 is TGTGCCAGCAGTCCCGGGACAGGCCTCTATGGCTACACCTTC. It codes for CASSPGTGLYGYTF.

This clone was picked up a small number of times. V and J are TRBV9 and TRBJ2-1; 8 nucleotides match TRBD2. The CDR3 has 15 amino acids. Trimming at V came to 3 bases and at J to 4 bases, leaving 6 bases not matched to a gene. Germline-derived CDR1 and CDR2 are SGDLS and YYNGEE. The CDR3 bases are TGTGCCAGCAGCGCGTTAGCGGGGACATACAATGAGCAGTTCTTC. It codes for CASSALAGTYNEQFF.

In this sample, this clone turned up a few times. The chain joins TRBV9 to TRBJ1-5; no definite D call. Trimming took 2 bases from V and 7 from J, leaving 13 bases between them. The CDR3 contains 14 residues. Germline-derived CDR1 and CDR2 are SGDLS and YYNGEE. The CDR3 sequence is CASSVGGYQQPQHF. As DNA, the CDR3 is TGTGCCAGCAGCGTGGGAGGGTATCAGCAGCCCCAGCATTTT.

The chain recombines TRBV2 with TRBJ2-7; the match to TRBD1 covers 7 bases. From germline, CDR1 is SNHLY and CDR2 FYNNEI. Germline trimming cut 6 bases from V and 2 bases from J; bases unmatched to any gene: 10. This CDR3 comprises 15 residues. CDR3 protein: CASSVVAGGAYEQYF. Here the CDR3 DNA reads TGTGCCAGCAGCGTCGTGGCAGGGGGTGCCTACGAGCAGTACTTC.

The rearrangement links TRBV5-1 to TRBJ2-5, with D possibly TRBD2 on 6 matching bases. Germline loops: CDR1 SGHRS, CDR2 YFSETQ. V was shortened by 4 bases and J by 4 bases, with 14 bases between the two germline ends. The CDR3 covers 14 residues. CDR3 sequence reads: CASSEGGAGETQYF. CDR3 sequence (DNA): TGCGCCAGCAGCGAGGGCGGGGCGGGAGAGACCCAGTACTTC.

The genes are TRBV23-1 and TRBJ2-7; 14 nucleotides agree with TRBD2. TRBV23-1 is an open reading frame, and its role is uncertain. Trimming took 0 bases from V and 5 from J; bases not matched to a gene: 18. This CDR3 region has 21 residues. CDR3 coding DNA: TGCGCCAGCAGTCAATCGCCGAACACCGCGGGACTAGCGGGAGAGGGCGACGAGCAGTACTTC. This encodes CASSQSPNTAGLAGEGDEQYF.

This chain connects TRBV10-3 to TRBJ1-1; possible D gene TRBD1, 6 bases. The V and J ends lost 6 bases and 2 bases respectively, with 10 bases between them. CDR1 is ENHRY, CDR2 SYGVKD, per germline. CDR3 length: 13 amino acids. As DNA, the CDR3 is TGTGCCATCAGAGGACAGCCTAACACTGAAGCTTTCTTT. As protein: CAIRGQPNTEAFF.

This clone came up a few times. The chain has TRBV6-5 and TRBJ1-1; D is unclear. Trimming shortened V by 0 bases and J by 0 bases, and 8 bases separated the two germline ends. The CDR3 runs 15 residues. Germline V gene data show CDR1 as MNHEY and CDR2 as SVGAGI. The CDR3 DNA reads as TGTGCCAGCAGTTACTCAACTGGGCTGAACACTGAAGCTTTCTTT. Protein: CASSYSTGLNTEAFF.

The J gene is TRBJ1-4, the V gene TRBV7-9, with a weak D call TRBD1 (6 bases). The length of the CDR3 is 14 residues. The germline V gene has CDR1 SEHNR and CDR2 FQNEAQ (reference sequence). Trimming removed 3 bases from V and 2 bases from J, with 7 bases in between. The CDR3 loop is CASSLGHTNEKLFF. The CDR3 DNA is TGTGCCAGCAGCTTGGGACACACTAATGAAAAACTGTTTTTT.

A few counts support this clone. J is TRBJ2-1 and V is TRBV6-1, with 7 bases lining up with TRBD2. V was clipped by 4 bases and J by 4 bases; unmatched bases: 10. The CDR3 is made up of 16 amino acids. CDR1 and CDR2 (germline): MNHNS, SASEGT. The CDR3 spells CASSGRTRRAYNEQFF. For the CDR3, the DNA is TGTGCCAGCAGTGGGAGGACTAGACGGGCGTACAATGAGCAGTTCTTC.